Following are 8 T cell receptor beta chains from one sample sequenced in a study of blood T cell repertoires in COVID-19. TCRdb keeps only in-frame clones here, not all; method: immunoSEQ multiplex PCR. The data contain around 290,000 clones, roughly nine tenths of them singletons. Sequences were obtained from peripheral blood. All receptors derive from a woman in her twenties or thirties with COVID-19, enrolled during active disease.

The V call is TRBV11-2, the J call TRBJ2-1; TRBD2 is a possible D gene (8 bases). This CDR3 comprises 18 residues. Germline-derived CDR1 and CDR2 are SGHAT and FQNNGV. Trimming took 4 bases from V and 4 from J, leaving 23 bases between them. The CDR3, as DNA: TGTGCCAGCAGCTACGTCGGCGCTTTAGCGGGACAGTACAATGAGCAGTTCTTC. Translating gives CASSYVGALAGQYNEQFF.

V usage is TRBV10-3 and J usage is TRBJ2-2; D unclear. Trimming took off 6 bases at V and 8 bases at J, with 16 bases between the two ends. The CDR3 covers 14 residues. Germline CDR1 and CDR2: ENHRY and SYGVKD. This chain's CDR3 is CAIRARGPGGELFF. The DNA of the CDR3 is TGTGCCATCAGGGCCCGCGGCCCTGGGGGGGAGCTGTTTTTT.

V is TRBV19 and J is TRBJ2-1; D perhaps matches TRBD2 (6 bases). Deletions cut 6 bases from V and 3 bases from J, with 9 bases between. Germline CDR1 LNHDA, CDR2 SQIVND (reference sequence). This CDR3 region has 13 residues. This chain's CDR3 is CASSVSGYNEQFF. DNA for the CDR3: TGTGCCAGTAGCGTTAGCGGCTACAATGAGCAGTTCTTC.

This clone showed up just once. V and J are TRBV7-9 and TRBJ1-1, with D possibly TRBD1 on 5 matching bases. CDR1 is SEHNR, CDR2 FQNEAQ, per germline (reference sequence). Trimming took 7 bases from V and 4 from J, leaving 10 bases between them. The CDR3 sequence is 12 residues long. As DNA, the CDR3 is TGTGCCAGCATGGGGACTTTCACTGAAGCTTTCTTT. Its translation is CASMGTFTEAFF.

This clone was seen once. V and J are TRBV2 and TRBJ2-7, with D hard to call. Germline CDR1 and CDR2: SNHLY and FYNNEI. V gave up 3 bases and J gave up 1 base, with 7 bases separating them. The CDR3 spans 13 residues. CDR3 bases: TGTGCCAGCAGTGAGCCACTTTCCTACGAGCAGTACTTC. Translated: CASSEPLSYEQYF. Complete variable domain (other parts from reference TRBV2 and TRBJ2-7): EPEVTQTPSHQVTQMGQEVILRCVPISNHLYFYWYRQILGQKVEFLVSFYNNEISEKSEIFDDQFSVERPDGSNFTLKIRSTKLEDSAMYFCASSEPLSYEQYFGPGTRLTVT.

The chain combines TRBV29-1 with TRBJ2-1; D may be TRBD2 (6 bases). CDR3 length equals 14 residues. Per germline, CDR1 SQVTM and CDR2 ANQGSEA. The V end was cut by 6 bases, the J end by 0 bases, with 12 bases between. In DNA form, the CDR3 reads TGCAGCGTGGAGGGTGGGCTCTCCTACAATGAGCAGTTCTTC. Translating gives CSVEGGLSYNEQFF.

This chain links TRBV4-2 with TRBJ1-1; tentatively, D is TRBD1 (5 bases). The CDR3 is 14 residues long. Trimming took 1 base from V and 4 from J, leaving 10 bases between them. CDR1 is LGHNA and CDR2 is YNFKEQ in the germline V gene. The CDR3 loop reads CASSQVADSTEAFF. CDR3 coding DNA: TGTGCCAGCAGCCAAGTGGCAGACAGCACTGAAGCTTTCTTT.

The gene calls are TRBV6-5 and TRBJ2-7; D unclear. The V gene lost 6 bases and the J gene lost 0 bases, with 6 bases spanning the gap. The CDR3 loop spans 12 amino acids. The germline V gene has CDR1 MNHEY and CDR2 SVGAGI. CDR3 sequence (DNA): TGTGCCAGCAGCCGGGTCTCCTACGAGCAGTACTTC. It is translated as CASSRVSYEQYF.